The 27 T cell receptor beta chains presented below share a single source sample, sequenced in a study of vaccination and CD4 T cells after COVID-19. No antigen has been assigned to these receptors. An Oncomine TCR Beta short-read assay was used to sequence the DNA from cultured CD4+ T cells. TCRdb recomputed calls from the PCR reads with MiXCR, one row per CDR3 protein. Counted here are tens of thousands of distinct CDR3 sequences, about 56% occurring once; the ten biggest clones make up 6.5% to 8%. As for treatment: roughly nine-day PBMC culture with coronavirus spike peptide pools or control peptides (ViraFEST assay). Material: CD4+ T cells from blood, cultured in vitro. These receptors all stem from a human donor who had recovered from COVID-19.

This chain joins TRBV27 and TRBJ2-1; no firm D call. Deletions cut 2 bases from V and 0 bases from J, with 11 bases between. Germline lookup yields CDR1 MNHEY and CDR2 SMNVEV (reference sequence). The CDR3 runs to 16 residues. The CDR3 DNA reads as TGTGCCAGCAGTTTAAGGGTCCTAGACTCCTACAATGAGCAGTTCTTC. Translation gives CASSLRVLDSYNEQFF.

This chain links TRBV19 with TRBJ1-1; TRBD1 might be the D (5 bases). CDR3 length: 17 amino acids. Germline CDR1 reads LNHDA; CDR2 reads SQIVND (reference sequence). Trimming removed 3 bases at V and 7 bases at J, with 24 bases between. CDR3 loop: CASSMRRQGAPWNEAFF. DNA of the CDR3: TGTGCCAGTAGTATGAGGCGGCAGGGAGCCCCCTGGAATGAAGCTTTCTTT.

The CDR3 loop reads CASSLVGGNEQFF. The CDR3 DNA is TGTGCCAGCAGCTTAGTAGGGGGGAATGAGCAGTTCTTC. This chain joins TRBV7-2 and TRBJ2-1; D is tentatively TRBD1 or TRBD2 (6 bases each). Germline CDR1 and CDR2: SGHTA and FQGNSA. V lost 1 base and J lost 7, with 8 bases in between. The length of the CDR3 is 13 residues.

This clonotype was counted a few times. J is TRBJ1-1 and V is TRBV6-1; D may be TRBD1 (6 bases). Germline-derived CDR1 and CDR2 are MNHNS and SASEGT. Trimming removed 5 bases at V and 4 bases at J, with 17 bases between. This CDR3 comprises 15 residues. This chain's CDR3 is CASSPLPRGGTEAFF. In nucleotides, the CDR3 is TGTGCCAGCAGTCCGCTCCCCAGGGGAGGCACTGAAGCTTTCTTT.

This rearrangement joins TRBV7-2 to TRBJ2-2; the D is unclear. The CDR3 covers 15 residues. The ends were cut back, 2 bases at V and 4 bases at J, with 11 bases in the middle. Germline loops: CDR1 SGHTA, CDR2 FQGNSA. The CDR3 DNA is TGTGCCAGCAGCTTATTGGCAGACTTCACCGGGGAGCTGTTTTTT. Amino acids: CASSLLADFTGELFF. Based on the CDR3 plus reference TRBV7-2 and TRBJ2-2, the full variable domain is GAGVSQSPSNKVTEKGKDVELRCDPISGHTALYWYRQSLGQGLEFLIYFQGNSAPDKSGLPSDRFSAERTGGSVSTLTIQRTQQEDSAVYLCASSLLADFTGELFFGEGSRLTVL.

The chain's CDR3 is CASSAKGQLNTSPLHF. The DNA for the CDR3 is TGTGCCAGCAGCGCGAAGGGACAGCTGAATACTTCACCCCTCCACTTT. The V call is TRBV7-9, the J call TRBJ1-6, with 7 bases lining up with TRBD1. Germline CDR1 reads SEHNR; CDR2 reads FQNEAQ (reference sequence). This CDR3 comprises 16 residues. The V segment lost 5 bases and the J segment 9 bases; nucleotides outside the gene matches: 13.

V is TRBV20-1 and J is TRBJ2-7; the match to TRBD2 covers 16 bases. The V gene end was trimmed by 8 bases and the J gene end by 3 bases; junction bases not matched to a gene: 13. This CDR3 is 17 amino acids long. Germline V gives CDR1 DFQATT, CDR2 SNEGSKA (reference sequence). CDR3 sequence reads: CSTRGLAGGPGGYEQYF. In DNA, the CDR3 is TGCAGTACAAGGGGACTAGCGGGAGGGCCGGGAGGCTACGAGCAGTACTTC.

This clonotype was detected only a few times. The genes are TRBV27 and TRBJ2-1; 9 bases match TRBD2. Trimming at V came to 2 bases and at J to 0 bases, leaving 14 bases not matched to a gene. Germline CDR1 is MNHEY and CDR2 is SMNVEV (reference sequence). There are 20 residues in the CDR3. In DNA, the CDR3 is TGTGCCAGCAGTTTAAGAACCCGAACTAGCGGGTTGAGCTCCTACAATGAGCAGTTCTTC. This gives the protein CASSLRTRTSGLSSYNEQFF.

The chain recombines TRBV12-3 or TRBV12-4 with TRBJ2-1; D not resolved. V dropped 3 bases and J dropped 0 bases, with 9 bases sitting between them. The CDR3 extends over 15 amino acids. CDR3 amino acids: CASSLTVSSYNEQFF. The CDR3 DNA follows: TGTGCCAGCAGTTTGACGGTCAGCTCCTACAATGAGCAGTTCTTC.

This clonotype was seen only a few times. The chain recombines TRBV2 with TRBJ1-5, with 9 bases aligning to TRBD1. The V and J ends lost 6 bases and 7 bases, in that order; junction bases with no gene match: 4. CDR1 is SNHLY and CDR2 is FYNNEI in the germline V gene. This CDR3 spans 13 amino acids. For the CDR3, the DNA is TGTGCCAGCAGGGGGGACAGGGACCAGCCCCAGCATTTT. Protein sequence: CASRGDRDQPQHF.

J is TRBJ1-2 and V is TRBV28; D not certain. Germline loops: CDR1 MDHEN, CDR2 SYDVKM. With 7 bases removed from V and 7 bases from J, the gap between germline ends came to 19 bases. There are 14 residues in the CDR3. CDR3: CASIARGGLLGYTF. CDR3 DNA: TGTGCCAGCATCGCCCGAGGAGGGCTTCTTGGCTACACCTTC.

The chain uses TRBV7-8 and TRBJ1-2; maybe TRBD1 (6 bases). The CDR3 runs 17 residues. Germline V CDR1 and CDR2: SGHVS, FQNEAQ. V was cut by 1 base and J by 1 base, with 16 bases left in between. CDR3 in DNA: TGTGCCAGCAGCTTAGGCGGGGGAACAGGGAATAACTATGGCTACACCTTC. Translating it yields CASSLGGGTGNNYGYTF.

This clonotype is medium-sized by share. The CDR3 loop reads CASSSASAKRGFHTEAFF. The CDR3 DNA sequence: TGTGCCAGCAGCTCCGCCTCGGCAAAACGAGGTTTTCATACTGAAGCTTTCTTT. The chain links TRBV7-9 to TRBJ1-1; D is unresolved. Per germline, CDR1 SEHNR and CDR2 FQNEAQ (reference sequence). V shed 4 bases and J shed 5 bases, with 26 bases lying between them. The CDR3 runs 18 residues.

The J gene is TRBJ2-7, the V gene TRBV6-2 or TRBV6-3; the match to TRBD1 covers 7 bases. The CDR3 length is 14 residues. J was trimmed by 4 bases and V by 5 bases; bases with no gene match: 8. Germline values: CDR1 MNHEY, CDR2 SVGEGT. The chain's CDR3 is CASSRGTDKYEQYF. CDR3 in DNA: TGTGCCAGCAGTCGTGGGACAGATAAATACGAGCAGTACTTC.

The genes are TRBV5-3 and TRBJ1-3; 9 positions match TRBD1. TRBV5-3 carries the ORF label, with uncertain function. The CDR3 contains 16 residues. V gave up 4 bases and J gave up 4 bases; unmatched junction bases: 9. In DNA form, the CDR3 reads TGTGCCAGAAGCGGCGGGACAGGGTGGTCAGGAAACACCATATATTTT. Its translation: CARSGGTGWSGNTIYF.

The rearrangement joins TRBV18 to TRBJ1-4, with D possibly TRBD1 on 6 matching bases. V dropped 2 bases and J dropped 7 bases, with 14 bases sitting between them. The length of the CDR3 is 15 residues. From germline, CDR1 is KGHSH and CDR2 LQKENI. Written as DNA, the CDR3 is TGTGCCAGCTCACCAAGCGTGGCAGGGGCTGAAAAACTGTTTTTT. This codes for CASSPSVAGAEKLFF.

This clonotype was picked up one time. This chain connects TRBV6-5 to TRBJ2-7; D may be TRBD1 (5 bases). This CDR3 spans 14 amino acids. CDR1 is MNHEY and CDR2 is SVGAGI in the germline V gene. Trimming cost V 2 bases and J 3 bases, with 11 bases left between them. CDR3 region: CASSYRGPFYEQYF. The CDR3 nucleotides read TGTGCCAGCAGTTACAGGGGTCCCTTCTACGAGCAGTACTTC.

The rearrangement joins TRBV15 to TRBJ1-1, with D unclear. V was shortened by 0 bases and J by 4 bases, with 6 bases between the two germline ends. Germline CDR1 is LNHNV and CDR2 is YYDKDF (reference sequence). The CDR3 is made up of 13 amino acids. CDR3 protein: CATSRDYGTEAFF. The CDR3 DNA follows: TGTGCCACCAGCAGAGATTACGGCACTGAAGCTTTCTTT.

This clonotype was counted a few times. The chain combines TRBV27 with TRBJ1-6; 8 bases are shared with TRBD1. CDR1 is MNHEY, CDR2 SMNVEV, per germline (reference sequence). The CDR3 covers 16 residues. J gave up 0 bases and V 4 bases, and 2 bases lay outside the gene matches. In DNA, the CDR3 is TGTGCCAGCAGTTGGGGACAGGCCTCCTATAATTCACCCCTCCACTTT. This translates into CASSWGQASYNSPLHF.

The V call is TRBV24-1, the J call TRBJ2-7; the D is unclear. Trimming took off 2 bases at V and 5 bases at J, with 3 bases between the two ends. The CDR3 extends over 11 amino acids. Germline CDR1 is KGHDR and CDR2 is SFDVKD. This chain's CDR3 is CATSDSHEQYF. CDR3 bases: TGTGCCACCAGTGATTCCCACGAGCAGTACTTC.

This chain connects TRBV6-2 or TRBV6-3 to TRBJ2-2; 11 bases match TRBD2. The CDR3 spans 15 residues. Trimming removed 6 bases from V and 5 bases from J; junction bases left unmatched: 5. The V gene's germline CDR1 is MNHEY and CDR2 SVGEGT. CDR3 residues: CASRRLAGFTGELFF. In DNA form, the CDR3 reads TGTGCCAGCAGACGACTAGCGGGATTTACCGGGGAGCTGTTTTTT.

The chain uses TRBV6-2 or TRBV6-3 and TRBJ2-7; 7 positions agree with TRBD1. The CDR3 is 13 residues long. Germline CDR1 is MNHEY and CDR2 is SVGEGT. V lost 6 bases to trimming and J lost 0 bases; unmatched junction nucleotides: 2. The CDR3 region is CASRGTVSYEQYF. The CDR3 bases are TGTGCCAGCAGAGGGACAGTCTCCTACGAGCAGTACTTC.

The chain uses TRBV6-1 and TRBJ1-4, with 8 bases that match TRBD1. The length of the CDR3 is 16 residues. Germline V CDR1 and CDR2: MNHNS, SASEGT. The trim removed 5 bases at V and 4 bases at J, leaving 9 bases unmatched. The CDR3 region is CASSTPRTGRNEKLFF. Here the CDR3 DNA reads TGTGCCAGCAGTACCCCGCGGACAGGGCGTAATGAAAAACTGTTTTTT.

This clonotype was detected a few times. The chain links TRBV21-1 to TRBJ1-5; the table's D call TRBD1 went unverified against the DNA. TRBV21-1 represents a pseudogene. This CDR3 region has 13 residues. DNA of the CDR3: TGTGCCAGCAGCAAGGGGGGCAATCAGCCCCAGCATTTT. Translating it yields CASSKGGNQPQHF.

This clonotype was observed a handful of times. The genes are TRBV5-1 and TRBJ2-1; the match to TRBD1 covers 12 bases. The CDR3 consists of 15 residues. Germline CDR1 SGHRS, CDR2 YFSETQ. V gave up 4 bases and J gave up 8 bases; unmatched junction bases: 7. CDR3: CASSPTGQGAHEQFF. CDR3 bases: TGCGCCAGCAGCCCCACGGGACAGGGGGCCCATGAGCAGTTCTTC.

The CDR3 sequence: CATSQSLYGYTF. CDR3 DNA: TGTGCCACCTCGCAGTCCCTATATGGCTACACCTTC. The J gene is TRBJ1-2, the V gene TRBV19, with D unclear. The CDR3 totals 12 residues. Germline values: CDR1 LNHDA, CDR2 SQIVND (reference sequence). The V gene lost 10 bases and the J gene lost 5 bases, with 14 bases spanning the gap.

The CDR3 DNA reads TGTGCCACCAGCAGATCAGGGGGCCACAGGGACATTCAGTACTTC. Its protein product is CATSRSGGHRDIQYF. This sequence joins TRBV15 and TRBJ2-4; 8 bases agree with TRBD1. Germline CDR1 and CDR2: LNHNV and YYDKDF (reference sequence). This CDR3 is 15 amino acids long. J lost 8 bases, V lost 2 bases, and 8 bases had no gene match.